What follows are 6 T cell receptor beta chains derived from one specimen sequenced in a study of blood T cell repertoires in COVID-19. Profiling relied on immunoSEQ multiplex PCR, and the TCRdb table lists in-frame clones only, not all of them. Of about 230,000 clones in the sample, about four fifths were seen once. The sample was peripheral blood. These TCRs come from a woman of 80 years or more with COVID-19, enrolled during active disease.

This chain links TRBV7-3 with TRBJ2-3; the D is unclear. V was pared by 0 bases and J by 5 bases, with 3 bases between. Per the germline V gene, CDR1 is SGHTA and CDR2 is FQGTGA. The CDR3 length is 12 residues. The CDR3 protein is CASSLTGDTQYF. In DNA, the CDR3 is TGTGCCAGCAGCTTAACCGGAGATACGCAGTATTTT.

The V call is TRBV6-2 or TRBV6-3, the J call TRBJ2-7; 10 bases map to TRBD2. The CDR3 extends over 15 amino acids. The V and J ends lost 5 bases and 2 bases, in that order; junction bases with no gene match: 6. The germline gives CDR1 MNHEY, CDR2 SVGEGT. The CDR3 sequence: CASSASGTSAYEQYF. The CDR3 DNA follows: TGTGCCAGCAGTGCATCCGGGACTAGCGCCTACGAGCAGTACTTC.

The chain joins TRBV5-1 to TRBJ2-7; TRBD1 matches 7 bases. The CDR3 is 15 residues long. J gave up 5 bases and V 4 bases, and 12 bases lay outside the gene matches. The germline V gene encodes CDR1 SGHRS and CDR2 YFSETQ. CDR3 nucleotide sequence: TGCGCCAGCAGCCCCGGGACAGCTCCCGGGAACGAGCAGTACTTC. Residues: CASSPGTAPGNEQYF.

The chain has TRBV18 and TRBJ2-7; the match to TRBD1 covers 7 bases. V dropped 4 bases and J dropped 3; count of bases not matched to a gene: 3. The CDR3 totals 13 residues. Germline CDR1 KGHSH, CDR2 LQKENI. The CDR3 spells CASSLGQYYEQYF. CDR3 bases: TGTGCCAGCTCACTGGGACAGTACTACGAGCAGTACTTC.

J is TRBJ2-1 and V is TRBV2; TRBD1 matches at 7 bases. J was trimmed by 5 bases and V by 5 bases; bases with no gene match: 6. This CDR3 region has 14 residues. The V gene's germline CDR1 is SNHLY and CDR2 FYNNEI. CDR3 protein: CASSRDRDDNEQFF. CDR3 DNA: TGTGCCAGCAGTCGAGACAGGGACGACAATGAGCAGTTCTTC. Supplemented by reference TRBV2 and TRBJ2-1, the full variable domain reads EPEVTQTPSHQVTQMGQEVILRCVPISNHLYFYWYRQILGQKVEFLVSFYNNEISEKSEIFDDQFSVERPDGSNFTLKIRSTKLEDSAMYFCASSRDRDDNEQFFGPGTRLTVL.

The genes are TRBV18 and TRBJ2-3; 7 bases are shared with TRBD1. Germline V gene lookup returns CDR1 KGHSH and CDR2 LQKENI. Trimming took 6 bases from V and 3 from J; bases not matched to a gene: 9. The CDR3 loop spans 15 amino acids. CDR3 residues: CASSLQGFGTDTQYF. The CDR3 DNA reads as TGTGCCAGCTCCTTACAGGGGTTTGGGACAGATACGCAGTATTTT.